The rows below give T cell receptor beta chains drawn from one sample of a study of T cell responses to AZD1222 COVID-19 vaccine. The protocol was immunoSEQ multiplex PCR, while the TCRdb copy is restricted to in-frame clones and leaves out a portion. The table has about 92,000 clones, nearly 90% seen once; the top ten hold approximately 5.5%. This specimen consisted of peripheral blood, obtained on day 0 of AZD1222 vaccination. These TCRs come from an adult in good health. Both conserved end residues are part of each CDR3. Fields, in order: D gene, clone size, J gene, V gene, CDR3 protein, CDR3 DNA. A D gene is named only where the DNA matches it firmly. Only part of the rows carry a size: once, few, many, or a class if the clone is expanded.

-,-,TRBJ1-5,TRBV3-1/TRBV3-2,CASSLRVEGQPQHF,TGTGCCAGCAGCCTCAGGGTGGAAGGGCAGCCCCAGCATTTT
-,-,TRBJ2-5,TRBV10-3,CAISDVGDQETQYF,TGTGCCATCAGTGATGTGGGGGACCAAGAGACCCAGTACTTC
TRBD1,-,TRBJ1-2,TRBV28,CASRQGAFSYGYTF,TGTGCCAGCAGACAGGGGGCGTTCAGCTATGGCTACACCTTC
TRBD1,-,TRBJ1-5,TRBV27,CASSNTGTGVFSNQPQHF,TGTGCCAGCAGTAACACCGGGACAGGGGTTTTTAGCAATCAGCCCCAGCATTTT
TRBD1,-,TRBJ2-2,TRBV28,CASSAGQGAGELFF,TGTGCCAGCAGTGCCGGACAGGGCGCCGGGGAGCTGTTTTTT
-,-,TRBJ1-5,TRBV2,CASSPLPGAPQHF,TGTGCCAGCAGTCCCTTACCCGGGGCGCCCCAGCATTTT
TRBD1,-,TRBJ2-7,TRBV27,CASSPPGQGSSGQYF,TGTGCCAGCAGTCCTCCGGGACAGGGATCCTCTGGGCAGTACTTC
TRBD2,-,TRBJ2-7,TRBV28,CASSLGTSGRGYEQYF,TGTGCCAGCAGTTTAGGGACTAGCGGGAGGGGATACGAGCAGTACTTC
-,-,TRBJ1-3,TRBV29-1,CSVELYSGNTIYF,TGCAGCGTTGAACTTTACTCTGGAAACACCATATATTTT
-,-,TRBJ2-7,TRBV24-1,CATSDLPYEQYF,TGTGCCACCAGTGACTTACCCTACGAGCAGTACTTC
TRBD2,-,TRBJ2-3,TRBV6-5,CASSRTSGSDTQYF,TGTGCCAGCAGCAGGACTAGCGGTTCCGATACGCAGTATTTT
TRBD2,-,TRBJ2-1,TRBV27,CASSLATSGSEQFF,TGTGCCAGCAGTTTAGCAACTAGCGGGAGTGAGCAGTTCTTC
TRBD1,-,TRBJ1-2,TRBV28,CASSGKDRGLRFNYGYTF,TGTGCCAGCAGTGGGAAGGACAGGGGGCTGAGATTTAACTATGGCTACACCTTC
TRBD2,-,TRBJ2-7,TRBV7-6,CASSSSLAGMYEQYF,TGTGCCAGCAGCTCAAGCCTAGCGGGAATGTACGAGCAGTACTTC
TRBD1,-,TRBJ1-6,TRBV10-3,CAISDPLQQGSNSPLHF,TGTGCCATCAGTGACCCGCTCCAACAGGGGAGTAATTCACCCCTCCACTTT
-,-,TRBJ2-7,TRBV7-2,CASSLGRAIYEQYF,TGTGCCAGCAGCTTAGGCAGGGCGATCTACGAGCAGTACTTC
-,-,TRBJ2-5,TRBV7-2,CASSPGGWQETQYF,TGTGCCAGCAGCCCTGGAGGTTGGCAAGAGACCCAGTACTTC
-,once,TRBJ2-1,TRBV12-5,CASGRLNEQFF,TGTGCTAGTGGAAGACTCAATGAGCAGTTCTTC
-,-,TRBJ1-2,TRBV19,CASTTQGGEGYTF,TGTGCCAGTACCACTCAGGGAGGGGAAGGCTACACCTTC
-,once,TRBJ2-6,TRBV2,CASSEARPGANVLTF,TGTGCCAGCAGTGAAGCTAGACCTGGGGCCAACGTCCTGACTTTC
TRBD1,-,TRBJ1-1,TRBV28,CASSPQGAQGTEAFF,TGTGCCAGCAGTCCGCAGGGGGCGCAGGGCACTGAAGCTTTCTTT
-,-,TRBJ2-6,TRBV4-2,CASSRQSSGANVLTF,TGTGCCAGCAGCCGACAGAGCTCTGGGGCCAACGTCCTGACTTTC
TRBD1,-,TRBJ1-1,TRBV7-9,CASSLDRGPTEAFF,TGTGCCAGCAGCTTAGACAGGGGGCCGACTGAAGCTTTCTTT
TRBD1,-,TRBJ2-4,TRBV7-9,CASSLERQGKNIQYF,TGTGCCAGCAGCTTAGAGAGACAGGGGAAAAACATTCAGTACTTC
TRBD1,-,TRBJ1-3,TRBV4-1,CASSLGTGDSGNTIYF,TGCGCCAGCAGCCTAGGGACAGGGGACTCTGGAAACACCATATATTTT
TRBD2,once,TRBJ2-3,TRBV2,CASSERQGGVTDTQYF,TGTGCCAGCAGTGAAAGGCAGGGAGGGGTTACAGATACGCAGTATTTT
TRBD1,-,TRBJ2-2,TRBV3-1/TRBV3-2,CASTPRGTANTGELFF,TGTGCCAGCACCCCCCGAGGGACAGCGAACACCGGGGAGCTGTTTTTT
-,-,TRBJ2-5,TRBV14,CASSQGQETQYF,TGTGCCAGCAGCCAAGGACAAGAGACCCAGTACTTC
TRBD1,-,TRBJ2-7,TRBV29-1,CSVPGDRASYEQYF,TGCAGCGTTCCCGGGGACAGGGCATCCTACGAGCAGTACTTC
-,-,TRBJ1-5,TRBV10-3,CATSRDPEGQPQHF,TGTGCCACTAGTCGGGACCCCGAGGGGCAGCCCCAGCATTTT
-,-,TRBJ2-3,TRBV13,CASSTRKGADTQYF,TGTGCCAGCAGCACCCGGAAGGGTGCAGATACGCAGTATTTT
-,-,TRBJ2-3,TRBV4-1,CASSQDLAIGRNSTDTQYF,TGCGCCAGCAGCCAAGATTTAGCTATCGGACGTAATAGCACAGATACGCAGTATTTT
TRBD1,-,TRBJ1-3,TRBV7-2,CASSLRPRQGRNTIYF,TGTGCCAGCAGCTTAAGGCCCCGACAGGGACGAAACACCATATATTTT
-,few,TRBJ1-1,TRBV12-3/TRBV12-4,CASSLMEGEAFF,TGTGCCAGCAGCCTTATGGAAGGGGAAGCTTTCTTT
-,-,TRBJ2-7,TRBV4-3,CASSQALARVLYEQYF,TGCGCCAGCAGCCAAGCCCTGGCCAGAGTTTTGTACGAGCAGTACTTC
-,once,TRBJ2-7,TRBV5-8,CASSTEGTANYEQYF,TGTGCCAGCAGCACGGAGGGGACAGCGAACTACGAGCAGTACTTC
-,-,TRBJ2-1,TRBV6-1,CASSEQGSYNEQFF,TGTGCCAGCAGTGAACAGGGCTCCTACAATGAGCAGTTCTTC
-,-,TRBJ1-1,TRBV4-1,CASSQESTEAFF,TGCGCCAGCAGCCAGGAGAGCACTGAAGCTTTCTTT
-,-,TRBJ1-2,TRBV15,CATSRGGGAGGYTF,TGTGCCACCAGCAGAGGAGGGGGGGCCGGAGGCTACACCTTC
-,-,TRBJ2-4,TRBV7-9,CASSLDRGGNIQYF,TGTGCCAGCAGCCTAGACCGAGGAGGTAACATTCAGTACTTC
TRBD1,-,TRBJ2-5,TRBV24-1,CATSPRGQQETQYF,TGTGCCACCAGCCCTCGGGGACAGCAAGAGACCCAGTACTTC
-,-,TRBJ1-1,TRBV5-1,CASSLSGVITEAFF,TGCGCCAGCAGCTTGTCGGGGGTCATCACTGAAGCTTTCTTT
TRBD2,-,TRBJ2-2,TRBV5-1,CASSPLADNTGELFF,TGCGCCAGCAGCCCACTAGCGGATAACACCGGGGAGCTGTTTTTT
-,-,TRBJ2-1,TRBV7-9,CASSPHEQFF,TGTGCCAGCAGCCCGCATGAGCAGTTCTTC
-,-,TRBJ2-5,TRBV5-1,CASRLSDGYQETQYF,TGCGCCAGCAGACTATCGGACGGATACCAAGAGACCCAGTACTTC
-,-,TRBJ1-5,TRBV28,CASSLGPPRQPQHF,TGTGCCAGCAGTTTAGGGCCACCTCGGCAGCCCCAGCATTTT
TRBD2,few,TRBJ2-1,TRBV15,CATSRDHIRTSGRASAYNEQFF,TGTGCCACCAGCAGAGATCATATAAGGACTAGCGGGAGGGCTTCAGCCTACAATGAGCAGTTCTTC
TRBD1,once,TRBJ2-7,TRBV18,CASSPRQGPTYEQYF,TGTGCCAGCTCACCAAGACAGGGGCCAACCTACGAGCAGTACTTC
TRBD1,-,TRBJ2-3,TRBV5-4,CASSLGDRDSDTQYF,TGTGCCAGCAGCTTGGGAGACAGGGATTCAGATACGCAGTATTTT
-,-,TRBJ1-5,TRBV27,CASTPFGGSSNQPQHF,TGTGCCAGCACCCCCTTCGGGGGATCAAGCAATCAGCCCCAGCATTTT
-,-,TRBJ2-3,TRBV18,CASSQTDSTDTQYF,TGTGCCAGCTCGCAAACGGATAGCACAGATACGCAGTATTTT
TRBD1,-,TRBJ2-3,TRBV6-5,CASNPGQAPTQYF,TGTGCCAGCAATCCGGGACAGGCGCCTACGCAGTATTTT
-,-,TRBJ1-5,TRBV6-1,CASSEVRTNSNQPQHF,TGTGCCAGCAGTGAAGTCAGGACAAATAGCAATCAGCCCCAGCATTTT
TRBD1,-,TRBJ1-3,TRBV6-1,CASSVNSGGTGNTIYF,TGTGCCAGCAGTGTGAATTCAGGGGGTACTGGAAACACCATATATTTT
-,-,TRBJ1-1,TRBV18,CASSPQTQPNTEAFF,TGTGCCAGCTCACCCCAAACACAGCCGAACACTGAAGCTTTCTTT
TRBD2,-,TRBJ2-2,TRBV5-1,CASSLGTSGTYTGELFF,TGCGCCAGCAGCTTGGGGACTAGCGGGACCTACACCGGGGAGCTGTTTTTT
TRBD2,-,TRBJ2-7,TRBV2,CASSEAWGGLFEQYF,TGTGCCAGCAGTGAAGCTTGGGGGGGACTATTCGAGCAGTACTTC
-,-,TRBJ2-7,TRBV11-1,CASSGTGWEQYF,TGTGCCAGCAGCGGGACCGGGTGGGAGCAGTACTTC
TRBD2,once,TRBJ2-3,TRBV5-4,CASSWTSDTDTQYF,TGTGCCAGCAGTTGGACTAGCGACACAGATACGCAGTATTTT